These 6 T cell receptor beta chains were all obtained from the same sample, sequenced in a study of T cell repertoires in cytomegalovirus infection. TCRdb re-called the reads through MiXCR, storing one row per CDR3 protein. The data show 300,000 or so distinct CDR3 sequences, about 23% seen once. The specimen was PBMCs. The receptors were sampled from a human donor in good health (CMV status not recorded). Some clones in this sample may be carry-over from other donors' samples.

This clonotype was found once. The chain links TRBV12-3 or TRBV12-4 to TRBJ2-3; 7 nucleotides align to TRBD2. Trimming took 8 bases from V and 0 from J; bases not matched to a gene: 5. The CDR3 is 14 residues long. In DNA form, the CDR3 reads TGTGCCAGCGAATTAGCGGGTAGCACAGATACGCAGTATTTT. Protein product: CASELAGSTDTQYF.

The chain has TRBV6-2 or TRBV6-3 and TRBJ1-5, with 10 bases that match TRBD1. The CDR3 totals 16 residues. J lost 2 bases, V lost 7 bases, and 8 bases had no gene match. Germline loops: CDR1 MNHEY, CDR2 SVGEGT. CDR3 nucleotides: TGTGCCAGCACCCAGGACAGGGGGTTTGGCAATCAGCCCCAGCATTTT. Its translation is CASTQDRGFGNQPQHF.

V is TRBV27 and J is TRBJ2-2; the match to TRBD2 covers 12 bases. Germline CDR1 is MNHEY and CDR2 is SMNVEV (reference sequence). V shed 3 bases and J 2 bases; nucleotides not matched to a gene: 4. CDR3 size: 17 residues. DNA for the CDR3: TGTGCCAGCAGTTTTCAGGGACTAGCGGGTAACACCGGGGAGCTGTTTTTT. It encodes CASSFQGLAGNTGELFF.

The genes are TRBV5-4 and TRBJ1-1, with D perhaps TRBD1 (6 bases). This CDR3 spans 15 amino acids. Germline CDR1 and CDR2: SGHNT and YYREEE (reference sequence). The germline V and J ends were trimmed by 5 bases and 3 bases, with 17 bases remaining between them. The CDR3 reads CASSWGARGDTEAFF. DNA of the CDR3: TGTGCCAGCAGTTGGGGGGCGCGGGGAGACACTGAAGCTTTCTTT. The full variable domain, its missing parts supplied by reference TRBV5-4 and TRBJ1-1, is ETGVTQSPTHLIKTRGQQVTLRCSSQSGHNTVSWYQQALGQGPQFIFQYYREEENGRGNFPPRFSGLQFPNYSSELNVNALELDDSALYLCASSWGARGDTEAFFGQGTRLTVV.

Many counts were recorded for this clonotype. The CDR3 coding sequence is TGTGCCAGCAGCTTAGACAGGGTTGGCTATGGCTACACCTTC. Protein sequence: CASSLDRVGYGYTF. The chain recombines TRBV7-2 with TRBJ1-2, with a possible D match to TRBD1 (6 bases). The CDR3 has 14 amino acids. V gave up 1 base and J gave up 4 bases, with 10 bases separating them. Germline CDR1 is SGHTA and CDR2 is FQGNSA.

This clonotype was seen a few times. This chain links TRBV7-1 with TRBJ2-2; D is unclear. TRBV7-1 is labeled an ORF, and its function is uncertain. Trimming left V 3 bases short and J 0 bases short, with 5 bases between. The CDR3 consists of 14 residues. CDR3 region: CASSSTSNTGELFF. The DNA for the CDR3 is TGTGCCAGCAGCTCTACGTCGAACACCGGGGAGCTGTTTTTT.